The 16 T cell receptor beta chains in this list originate from one sample, sequenced in a study of T cells in Graves' hyperthyroidism and ophthalmopathy. Regions amplified from RNA transcripts were the TCR beta CDR3 regions. An initial round of RT-PCR targeting the TCR CDR3 relied on the HTBI primer set. TCRdb used MiXCR to reprocess the multiplex PCR reads, holding one entry per CDR3 protein. The sample has 470,000 or so distinct CDR3 sequences, less than 25% seen once. The sample was blood. The receptors originated from a young man with Graves' hyperthyroidism.

The chain joins TRBV20-1 to TRBJ1-1, with D possibly being TRBD1 (5 bases). CDR1 DFQATT and CDR2 SNEGSKA come from the germline V gene (reference sequence). V dropped 1 base and J dropped 5 bases, with 17 bases sitting between them. CDR3 size: 15 residues. DNA for the CDR3: TGCAGTGCTAGAGGGTTCGGGCCGGGGGGGACTGAAGCTTTCTTT. Translation gives CSARGFGPGGTEAFF.

This clonotype was counted many times. This chain uses TRBV12-3 or TRBV12-4 with TRBJ1-1; possibly TRBD1 for D (5 bases). This CDR3 is built from 14 residues. Trimming stripped 8 bases from V and 0 bases from J, with 13 bases between. The CDR3 bases are TGTGCCAGCCCCTGGGGCACCATGAACACTGAAGCTTTCTTT. Amino acid sequence: CASPWGTMNTEAFF.

This chain joins TRBV27 and TRBJ2-6; 9 bases line up with TRBD1. The V and J ends lost 6 bases and 1 base, in that order; junction bases with no gene match: 13. The length of the CDR3 is 19 residues. Per germline, CDR1 MNHEY and CDR2 SMNVEV (reference sequence). The CDR3 sequence is CASSLTPGQGLSGANVLTF. Here the CDR3 DNA reads TGTGCCAGCAGCCTGACACCGGGACAGGGCCTTTCTGGGGCCAACGTCCTGACTTTC.

This clonotype was seen ten or more times. Compared with germline, one end of the junction differs, possibly owing to a read error. V gene TRBV6-1 combines with J gene TRBJ2-4, with D tentatively TRBD1 or TRBD2 (7 bases each). This CDR3 has 18 residues. CDR1 is MNHNS and CDR2 is SASEGT in the germline V gene. The CDR3 region is CASREAGGGIIAKNIQYF. The CDR3, as DNA: TGTGCCAGCAGGGAAGCAGGGGGGGGTATTATAGCCAAAAACATTCAGTACTTC.

The sample holds many counts of this clonotype. The chain uses TRBV30 and TRBJ2-7, with 9 bases lining up with TRBD1. The CDR3 covers 14 residues. Trimming cost V 3 bases and J 7 bases; bases outside gene matches: 10. CDR1 and CDR2 (germline): GTSNPN, SVGIG (reference sequence). CDR3 protein: CAWSSGTGRGEQYF. In DNA form, the CDR3 reads TGTGCCTGGAGCTCCGGGACAGGGCGGGGGGAGCAGTACTTC.

The V and J genes are TRBV30 and TRBJ1-1, with D possibly TRBD1 on 6 matching bases. Germline loops: CDR1 GTSNPN, CDR2 SVGIG (reference sequence). The CDR3 runs to 13 residues. Deletions cut 5 bases from V and 4 bases from J, with 14 bases between. The CDR3: CAWGTGWGTEAFF. The DNA for the CDR3 is TGTGCCTGGGGCACAGGGTGGGGCACTGAAGCTTTCTTT. Supplemented by reference TRBV30 and TRBJ1-1, the full variable domain reads SQTIHQWPATLVQPVGSPLSLECTVEGTSNPNLYWYRQAAGRGLQLLFYSVGIGQISSEVPQNLSASRPQDRQFILSSKKLLLSDSGFYLCAWGTGWGTEAFFGQGTRLTVV.

The V call is TRBV2, the J call TRBJ1-2, with 10 bases that match TRBD1. CDR1 is SNHLY, CDR2 FYNNEI, per germline. This CDR3 region has 15 residues. The ends lost 6 bases at V and 4 bases at J; junction bases unmatched: 8. CDR3 in DNA: TGTGCCAGCAGGGCAGGGACAGGGGCGGGCTATGGCTACACCTTC. The encoded protein is CASRAGTGAGYGYTF.

This clonotype appeared many times. This chain uses TRBV6-1 with TRBJ2-7; 7 bases align to TRBD1. J was trimmed by 3 bases and V by 6 bases; bases with no gene match: 8. This CDR3 has 14 amino acids. Germline values: CDR1 MNHNS, CDR2 SASEGT. The CDR3 bases are TGTGCCAGCAGCCCGGGACAGATTAACTACGAGCAGTACTTC. Protein product: CASSPGQINYEQYF.

V is TRBV5-1 and J is TRBJ2-7, with TRBD1 matching over 8 bases. The germline V gene encodes CDR1 SGHRS and CDR2 YFSETQ. Trimming at V came to 4 bases and at J to 3 bases, leaving 3 bases not matched to a gene. The CDR3 is made up of 13 amino acids. The CDR3 region has the DNA TGCGCCAGCAGCAACGACAGGGGCTACGAGCAGTACTTC. Its protein product is CASSNDRGYEQYF.

This clonotype showed up just a few times. A read error may be the cause here, since a much bigger clone is one base away. This sequence joins TRBV20-1 and TRBJ2-4; no definite D call. Trimming took 3 bases from V and 14 from J, leaving 5 bases between them. From germline, CDR1 is DFQATT and CDR2 SNEGSKA (reference sequence). The CDR3 length is 8 residues. The CDR3 spells CSASVKYF. In DNA, the CDR3 is TGCAGTGCTAGTGTCAAGTACTTC.

This clonotype was found many times. This rearrangement joins TRBV2 to TRBJ1-1; D gene uncertain. CDR1 is SNHLY, CDR2 FYNNEI, per germline. Trimming took 6 bases from V and 3 from J, leaving 14 bases between them. The CDR3 runs to 14 residues. The CDR3 nucleotides read TGTGCCAGCAGAATGGAGGTCCGGGACACTGAAGCTTTCTTT. It yields the protein CASRMEVRDTEAFF.

This clonotype was observed at least ten times. The chain recombines TRBV6-5 with TRBJ2-7, with no clear D. Germline V CDR1 and CDR2: MNHEY, SVGAGI. This CDR3 is built from 15 residues. V lost 0 bases and J lost 6, with 15 bases in between. The CDR3 nucleotides are TGTGCCAGCAGTTACTCAGAGCTCTCGCGGCTCGAGCAGTACTTC. Encoded protein: CASSYSELSRLEQYF.

The gene calls are TRBV6-2 or TRBV6-3 and TRBJ2-6; D is undetermined. V shed 5 bases and J shed 0 bases, with 8 bases lying between them. CDR1 is MNHEY, CDR2 SVGEGT, per germline. The CDR3 extends over 15 amino acids. The CDR3 coding sequence is TGTGCCAGCAGTACTCAAAACTCTGGGGCCAACGTCCTGACTTTC. It translates to CASSTQNSGANVLTF.

This clonotype was detected only once. The genes are TRBV20-1 and TRBJ1-1, with unresolved D. The V gene lost 0 bases and the J gene lost 7 bases, with 12 bases spanning the gap. The CDR3 spans 13 residues. Germline CDR1 reads DFQATT; CDR2 reads SNEGSKA (reference sequence). The CDR3 nucleotides read TGCAGTGCTAGAGATGGCTTAATGAATGAAGCTTTCTTT. Translating it yields CSARDGLMNEAFF.

In its sample, this clonotype was seen many times. The rearrangement joins TRBV28 to TRBJ2-7; TRBD1 might be the D (6 bases). Germline CDR1 reads MDHEN; CDR2 reads SYDVKM. This CDR3 is built from 14 residues. V lost 2 bases and J lost 2, with 10 bases in between. CDR3 loop: CASSLQGRTYEQYF. CDR3 nucleotides: TGTGCCAGCAGTTTACAGGGGCGAACCTACGAGCAGTACTTC.

The rearrangement joins TRBV5-1 to TRBJ2-2; D perhaps matches TRBD2 (5 bases). Germline V CDR1 and CDR2: SGHRS, YFSETQ. V was shortened by 4 bases and J by 0 bases, with 13 bases between the two germline ends. The CDR3 consists of 16 residues. CDR3 sequence (DNA): TGCGCCAGCAGCGCTGGTGGCGGGCCGAACACCGGGGAGCTGTTTTTT. Its protein is CASSAGGGPNTGELFF.